This T cell receptor (beta chain) was recorded in a study of Ad26.COV2.S vaccination and SARS-CoV-2 variants listed by TCRdb under 2021. The study in broad terms: Vaccine-arm donors were drawn from COV1001, a multicentre, randomized, double-blind, placebo-controlled phase I-IIa trial of Ad26.COV2.S in healthy adults. Ad26.COV2.S was administered intramuscularly at a dose of 5x10^10 or 1x10^11 viral particles, either as one shot or as two shots given 56 days apart. Sequencing of the TCRbeta repertoire served to evaluate the specificity and breadth of SARS-CoV-2-reactive T cell receptors following Ad26.COV2.S vaccination. A total of 32 samples were included in the TCR-sequenced set, comprising about 20 Ad26.COV2.S vaccine recipients, 5 placebo recipients and 8 SARS-CoV-2 convalescent individuals. Trial participants were randomized into five groups of five: low-dose or high-dose Ad26.COV2.S given once or twice, or placebo on both occasions. Blinding of investigators to trial group allocation was maintained during experiments and outcome assessment. General study outcomes and caveats: Vaccine and placebo recipients had similar non-spike TCR breadth, a finding consistent with the vaccine containing only spike. Spike-specific TCR breadth was higher in Ad26.COV2.S recipients than in placebo recipients (P = 0.0014). Comparing responses between vaccine doses or regimens was not something the study was powered to do. The authors noted that total T cell responses may have been underestimated by the TCR breadth and depth analyses. Substantial breadth of spike-specific CD8+ and CD4+ T cell responses was reported after vaccination.

Points on this clone: No antigen is known for it. Base qualities are not at hand, and no much larger clone is one base apart.

The treatment or condition label corresponds to: about 20 received Ad26.COV2.S at low or high dose, single or two shots; roughly five received placebo; per-sample allocation not given. Repertoires of vaccine and placebo recipients were sequenced from samples taken on day 63 after the first injection. Between 29 July and 7 August 2020, Cohort 1b enrolled about 27 adults aged 18-55 years at one site in Boston, USA. Ad26.COV2.S was a replication-incompetent adenovirus type 26 vector expressing a prefusion-stabilized SARS-CoV-2 spike protein from the original Wuhan strain. The immunoSEQ Assay was used to sequence TCRbeta CDR3 regions. After extraction, genomic DNA underwent amplification by bias-controlled multiplex PCR, followed by high-throughput sequencing. In the source study's methods: To quantify the absolute abundance of every unique TCRbeta CDR3 region, sequences were collapsed and filtered. T cell fraction was estimated by normalizing TCRbeta template counts to usable DNA, which was measured by amplifying reference genes present in all nucleated cells. Repertoire TCRs were annotated as SARS-CoV-2-specific when V gene, CDR3 amino acid sequence and J gene were exactly matched to a known reactive TCR set. The reference SARS-CoV-2 TCR set was obtained from MIRA and was filtered for enrichment in COVID-19-positive ImmuneCODE repertoires, whereby public or cross-reactive TCRs were removed. Using the MIRA antigens, annotated TCRs were further analysed by specific ORF or by position within an ORF. Depth was the summed frequency of annotated unique rearrangements, while breadth was defined as annotated unique rearrangements over total unique productive rearrangements. TCR breadth was compared between groups using two-sided Wilcoxon rank-sum tests. Here the immuneACCESS table is served through TCRdb, limited to in-frame sequences with V and J called. Missing clones are a known gap in these copies; in checked studies unresolved V genes cover under half, and the rest lacks a known reason. V and J calls and clone size are as listed in that table; D and trimming were resolved from the DNA. This sample comprises some 320,000 clones, about 86% of them detected only once. Of the sample, 1.5% to 2.5% falls within the top ten clones.

V has 6 bases trimmed and J has 4 bases trimmed; junction bases matching no gene number 7. The CDR3 goes from the cysteine to the phenylalanine over 15 residues. Solely the CDR3 DNA is kept, with 45 bases framed from the first base. CDR1 LGHNT and CDR2 FRNRAP were looked up in the germline V gene. The clonotype was recovered from a person between 18 and 65 years old who received the Ad26.COV2.S COVID-19 vaccine or a placebo. Sample: peripheral blood, taken in a trial of Ad26.COV2.S vaccine versus placebo. The sequence is built from TRBV12-5 and TRBJ2-3; 10 junctional bases match TRBD2. The CDR3 is CASGGTSEAPDTQYF. The sequenced DNA is TGTGCTAGTGGGGGGACTAGCGAGGCCCCAGATACGCAGTATTTT. The CDR3, completed at both ends by the reference TRBV12-5 and TRBJ2-3 genes, gives the full variable domain DARVTQTPRHKVTEMGQEVTMRCQPILGHNTVFWYRQTMMQGLELLAYFRNRAPLDDSGMPKDRFSAEMPDATLATLKIQPSEPRDSAVYFCASGGTSEAPDTQYFGPGTRLTVL.